This T cell receptor (beta chain) was captured by sequencing in a study of blood T cell repertoires in COVID-19. Turning to the study itself: Acute and convalescent COVID-19 specimens originated in the United States, Italy and Spain. T cells, B-cell-depleted T cells, or PBMCs supplied cDNA or gDNA.

Original processing notes: Estimation of nucleated cell counts relied on the amplification of reference gene primers. Clones were read by immunoSEQ multiplex PCR, and TCRdb kept only the in-frame ones, dropping some. The D gene and trimming were derived from the DNA, and the V and J assignments and clone size from that table. The sample has 250,000 or so clones, 85% to 90% seen once. Germline V CDR1 and CDR2: SEHNR, FQNEAQ (reference sequence). Between the trimmed V and J ends, which lost 1 base and 9 bases, there was a span of 4 bases. The CDR3 loop spans 12 amino acids. In Seattle, patients joined the study during active infection and were tracked longitudinally.

This rearrangement joins TRBV7-9 to TRBJ1-6; D not certain. The TCR sequence derives from a woman aged 60-75 years with COVID-19, enrolled during active disease. Sequencing used peripheral blood. The CDR3 region has the DNA TGTGCCAGCAGCTTAGAGAGTTCACCCCTCCACTTT. This translates into CASSLESSPLHF.